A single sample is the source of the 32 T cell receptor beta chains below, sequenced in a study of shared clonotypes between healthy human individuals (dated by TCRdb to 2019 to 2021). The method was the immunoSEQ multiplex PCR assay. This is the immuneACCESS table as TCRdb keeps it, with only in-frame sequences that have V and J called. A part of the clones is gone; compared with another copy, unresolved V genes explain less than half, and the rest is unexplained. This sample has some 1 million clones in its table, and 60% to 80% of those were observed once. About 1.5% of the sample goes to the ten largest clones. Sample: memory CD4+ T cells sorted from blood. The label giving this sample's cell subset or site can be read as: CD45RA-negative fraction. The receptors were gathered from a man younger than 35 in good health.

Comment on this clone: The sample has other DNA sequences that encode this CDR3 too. In nucleotides, the CDR3 is TGCGCCAGCAGCTTGTCAGGGGGGAACACTGAAGCTTTCTTT. Its protein is CASSLSGGNTEAFF. This chain connects TRBV5-1 to TRBJ1-1; TRBD1 matches at 7 bases. V shed 1 base and J 1 base; nucleotides not matched to a gene: 1. CDR3 length equals 14 residues. Germline assignment: CDR1 SGHRS and CDR2 YFSETQ.

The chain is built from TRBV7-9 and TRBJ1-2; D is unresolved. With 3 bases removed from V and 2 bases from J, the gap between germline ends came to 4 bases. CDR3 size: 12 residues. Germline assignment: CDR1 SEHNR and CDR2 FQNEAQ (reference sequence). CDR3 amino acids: CASSFSNYGYTF. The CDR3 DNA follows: TGTGCCAGCAGCTTTAGCAACTATGGCTACACCTTC.

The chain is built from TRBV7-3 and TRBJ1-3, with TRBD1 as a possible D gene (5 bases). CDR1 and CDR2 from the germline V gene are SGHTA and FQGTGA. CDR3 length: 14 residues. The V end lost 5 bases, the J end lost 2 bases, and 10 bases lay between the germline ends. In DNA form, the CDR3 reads TGTGCCAGCAGCGCAGGGTCTCCTGGAAACACCATATATTTT. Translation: CASSAGSPGNTIYF.

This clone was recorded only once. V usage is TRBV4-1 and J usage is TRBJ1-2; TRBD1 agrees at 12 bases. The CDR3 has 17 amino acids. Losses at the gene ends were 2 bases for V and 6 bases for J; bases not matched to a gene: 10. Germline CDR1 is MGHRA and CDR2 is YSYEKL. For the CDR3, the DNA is TGCGCCAGCAGCCAATCCGGGACAGGGGGCGCCGGGGATGGCTACACCTTC. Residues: CASSQSGTGGAGDGYTF.

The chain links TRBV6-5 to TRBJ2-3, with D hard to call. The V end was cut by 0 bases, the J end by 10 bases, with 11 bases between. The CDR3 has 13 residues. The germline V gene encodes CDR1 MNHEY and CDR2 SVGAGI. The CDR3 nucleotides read TGTGCCAGCAGTTACTCGACGAAGGGTGCGCAGTATTTT. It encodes CASSYSTKGAQYF.

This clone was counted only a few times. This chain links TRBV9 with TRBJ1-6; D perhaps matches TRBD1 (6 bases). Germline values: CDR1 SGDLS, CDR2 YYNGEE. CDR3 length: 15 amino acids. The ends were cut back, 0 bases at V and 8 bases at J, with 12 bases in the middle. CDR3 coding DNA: TGTGCCAGCAGCGTAGAGGGGGGGACCCATTCACCCCTCCACTTT. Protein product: CASSVEGGTHSPLHF.

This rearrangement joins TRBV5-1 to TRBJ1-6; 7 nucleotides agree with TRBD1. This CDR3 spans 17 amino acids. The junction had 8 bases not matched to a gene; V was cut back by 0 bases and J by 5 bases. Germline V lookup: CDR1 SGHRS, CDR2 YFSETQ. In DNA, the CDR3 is TGCGCCAGCAGCTTGGAGTTGTGGACAGGCGATAATTCACCCCTCCACTTT. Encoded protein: CASSLELWTGDNSPLHF.

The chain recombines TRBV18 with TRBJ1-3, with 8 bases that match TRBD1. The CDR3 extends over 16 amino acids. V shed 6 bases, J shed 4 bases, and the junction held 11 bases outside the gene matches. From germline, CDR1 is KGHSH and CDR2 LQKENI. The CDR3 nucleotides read TGTGCCAGCTCGGAGAGTCAGGGGGCGCGCGGAAACACCATATATTTT. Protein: CASSESQGARGNTIYF.

CDR3 coding DNA: TGCGCCAGCAGCTTCACACTAGCGGGGATCAACAATGAGCAGTTCTTC. It is translated as CASSFTLAGINNEQFF. The chain employs TRBV5-1 and TRBJ2-1; 10 nucleotides agree with TRBD2. The V and J ends lost 2 bases and 5 bases, in that order; junction bases with no gene match: 7. In germline, CDR1 is SGHRS, CDR2 YFSETQ. The CDR3 length is 16 residues.

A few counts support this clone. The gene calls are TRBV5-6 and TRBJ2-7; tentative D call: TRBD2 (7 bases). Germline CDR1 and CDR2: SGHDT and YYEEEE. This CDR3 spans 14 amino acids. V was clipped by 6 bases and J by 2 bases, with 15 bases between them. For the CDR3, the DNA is TGTGCCAGCACGGACTCGGGGGGCCCCTACGAGCAGTACTTC. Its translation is CASTDSGGPYEQYF.

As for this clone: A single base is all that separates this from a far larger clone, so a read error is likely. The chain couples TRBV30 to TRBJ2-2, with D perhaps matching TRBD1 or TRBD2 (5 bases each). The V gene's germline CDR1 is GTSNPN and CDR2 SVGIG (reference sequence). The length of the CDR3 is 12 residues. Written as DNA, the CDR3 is TGTGCCTCTAAGGGACCCTCCGGGGAGCCGTTTTTT. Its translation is CASKGPSGEPFF.

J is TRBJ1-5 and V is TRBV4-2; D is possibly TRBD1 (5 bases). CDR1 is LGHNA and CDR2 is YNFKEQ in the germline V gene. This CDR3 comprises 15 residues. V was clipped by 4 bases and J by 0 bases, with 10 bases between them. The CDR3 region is CASSLDGHSNQPQHF. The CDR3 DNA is TGTGCCAGCAGCCTAGATGGACATAGCAATCAGCCCCAGCATTTT.

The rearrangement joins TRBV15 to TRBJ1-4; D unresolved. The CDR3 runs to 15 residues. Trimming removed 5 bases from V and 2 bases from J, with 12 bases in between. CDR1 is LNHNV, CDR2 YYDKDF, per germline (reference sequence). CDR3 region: CATSARLGTNEKLFF. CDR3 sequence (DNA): TGTGCCACCAGCGCCCGACTAGGTACTAATGAAAAACTGTTTTTT.

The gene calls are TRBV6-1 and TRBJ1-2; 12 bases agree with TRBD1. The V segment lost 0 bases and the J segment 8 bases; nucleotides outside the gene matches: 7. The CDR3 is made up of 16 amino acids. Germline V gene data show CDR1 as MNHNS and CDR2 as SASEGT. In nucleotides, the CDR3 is TGTGCCAGCAGTGAAGCAGCCGGGACAGGGGGCCGGGGCTACACCTTC. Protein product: CASSEAAGTGGRGYTF.

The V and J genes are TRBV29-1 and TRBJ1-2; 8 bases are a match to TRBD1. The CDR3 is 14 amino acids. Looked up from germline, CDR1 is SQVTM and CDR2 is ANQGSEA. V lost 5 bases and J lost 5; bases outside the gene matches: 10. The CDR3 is CSVLVPGQAYGYTF. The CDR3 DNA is TGCAGCGTTCTTGTACCGGGACAGGCTTATGGCTACACCTTC.

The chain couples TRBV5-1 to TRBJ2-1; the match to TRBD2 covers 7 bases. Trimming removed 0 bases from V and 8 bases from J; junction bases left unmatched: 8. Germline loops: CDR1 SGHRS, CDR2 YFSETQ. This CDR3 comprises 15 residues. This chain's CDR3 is CASSLAGEGIDEQFF. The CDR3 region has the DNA TGCGCCAGCAGCTTGGCCGGGGAGGGTATCGATGAGCAGTTCTTC. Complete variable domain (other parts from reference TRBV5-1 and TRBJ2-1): KAGVTQTPRYLIKTRGQQVTLSCSPISGHRSVSWYQQTPGQGLQFLFEYFSETQRNKGNFPGRFSGRQFSNSRSEMNVSTLELGDSALYLCASSLAGEGIDEQFFGPGTRLTVL.

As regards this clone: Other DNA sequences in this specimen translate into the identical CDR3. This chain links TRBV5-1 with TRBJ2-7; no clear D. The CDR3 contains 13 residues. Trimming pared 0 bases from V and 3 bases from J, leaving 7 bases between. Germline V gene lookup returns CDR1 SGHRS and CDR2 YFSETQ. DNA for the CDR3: TGCGCCAGCAGCTTGGTGGCAAGCTACGAGCAGTACTTC. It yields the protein CASSLVASYEQYF. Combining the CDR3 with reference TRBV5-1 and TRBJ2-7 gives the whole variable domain KAGVTQTPRYLIKTRGQQVTLSCSPISGHRSVSWYQQTPGQGLQFLFEYFSETQRNKGNFPGRFSGRQFSNSRSEMNVSTLELGDSALYLCASSLVASYEQYFGPGTRLTVT.

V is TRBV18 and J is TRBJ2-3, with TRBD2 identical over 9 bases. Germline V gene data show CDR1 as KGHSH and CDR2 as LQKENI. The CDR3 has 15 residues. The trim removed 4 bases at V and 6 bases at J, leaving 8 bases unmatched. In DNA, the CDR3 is TGTGCCAGCTCACGTTCTAGCGGGGTGACGGATACGCAGTATTTT. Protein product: CASSRSSGVTDTQYF.

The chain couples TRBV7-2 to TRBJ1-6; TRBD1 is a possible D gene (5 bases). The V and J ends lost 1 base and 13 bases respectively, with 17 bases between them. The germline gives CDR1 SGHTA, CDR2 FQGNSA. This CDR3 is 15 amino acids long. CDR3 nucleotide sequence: TGTGCCAGCAGCTTAGAAATCACAGGCCCCGGGCCCCTCCACTTT. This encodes CASSLEITGPGPLHF.

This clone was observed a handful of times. The CDR3 sequence is CASSQVRASAGELFF. DNA of the CDR3: TGCGCCAGCAGCCAAGTCCGGGCCTCGGCCGGGGAGCTGTTTTTT. This chain connects TRBV4-1 to TRBJ2-2; the D is unclear. V lost 1 base to trimming and J lost 6 bases, with 12 bases between them. Germline CDR1 is MGHRA and CDR2 is YSYEKL. This CDR3 has 15 residues.

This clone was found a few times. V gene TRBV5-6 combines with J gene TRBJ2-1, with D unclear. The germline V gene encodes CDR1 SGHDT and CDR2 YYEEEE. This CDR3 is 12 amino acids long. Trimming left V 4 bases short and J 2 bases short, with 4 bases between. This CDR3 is CASSHPYNEQFF. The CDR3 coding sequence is TGTGCCAGCAGCCACCCCTACAATGAGCAGTTCTTC.

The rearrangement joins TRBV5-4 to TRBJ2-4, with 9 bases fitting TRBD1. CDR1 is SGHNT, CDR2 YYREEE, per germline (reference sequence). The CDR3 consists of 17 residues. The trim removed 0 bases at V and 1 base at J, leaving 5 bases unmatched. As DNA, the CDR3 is TGTGCCAGCAGCTTGGCACGGACAGGGGCCGCCAAAAACATTCAGTACTTC. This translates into CASSLARTGAAKNIQYF.

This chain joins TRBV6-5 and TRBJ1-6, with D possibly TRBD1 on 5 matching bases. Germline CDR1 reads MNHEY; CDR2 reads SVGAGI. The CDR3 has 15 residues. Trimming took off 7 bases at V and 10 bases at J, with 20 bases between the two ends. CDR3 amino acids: CASTTMGGLGSPLHF. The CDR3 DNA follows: TGTGCCAGCACTACCATGGGGGGTTTGGGATCACCCCTCCACTTT.

The CDR3 region is CASSFAPRSYNSPLHF. The CDR3 DNA reads as TGTGCCAGCAGCTTTGCTCCCCGCTCCTATAATTCACCCCTCCACTTT. The chain has TRBV5-4 and TRBJ1-6; D ambiguous. CDR3 length equals 16 residues. V lost 2 bases and J 0 bases, leaving 9 bases between the germline ends. Germline V gene lookup returns CDR1 SGHNT and CDR2 YYREEE (reference sequence).

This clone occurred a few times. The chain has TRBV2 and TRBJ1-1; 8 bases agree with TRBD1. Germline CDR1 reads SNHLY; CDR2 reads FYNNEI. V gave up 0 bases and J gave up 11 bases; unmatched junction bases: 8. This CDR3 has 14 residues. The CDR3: CASSEALRTGSAFF. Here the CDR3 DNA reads TGTGCCAGCAGTGAAGCGCTTAGGACAGGGAGCGCTTTCTTT.

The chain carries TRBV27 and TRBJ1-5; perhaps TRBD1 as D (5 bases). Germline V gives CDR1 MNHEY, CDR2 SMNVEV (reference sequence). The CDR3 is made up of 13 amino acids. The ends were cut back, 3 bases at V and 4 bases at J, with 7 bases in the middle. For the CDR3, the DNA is TGTGCCAGCAGTTTTAGGGGAAATCAGCCCCAGCATTTT. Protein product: CASSFRGNQPQHF.

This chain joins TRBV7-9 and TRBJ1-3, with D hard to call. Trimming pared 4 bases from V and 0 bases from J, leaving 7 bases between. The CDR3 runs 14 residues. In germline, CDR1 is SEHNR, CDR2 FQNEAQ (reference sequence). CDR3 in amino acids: CASSSTNSGNTIYF. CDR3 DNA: TGTGCCAGCAGCTCTACCAACTCTGGAAACACCATATATTTT.

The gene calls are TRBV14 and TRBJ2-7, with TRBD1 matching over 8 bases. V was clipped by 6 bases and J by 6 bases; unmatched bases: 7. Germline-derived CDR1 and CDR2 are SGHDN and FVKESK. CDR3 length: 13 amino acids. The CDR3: CASSLRTGLEQYF. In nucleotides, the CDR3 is TGTGCCAGCAGTCTAAGGACAGGGCTCGAGCAGTACTTC.

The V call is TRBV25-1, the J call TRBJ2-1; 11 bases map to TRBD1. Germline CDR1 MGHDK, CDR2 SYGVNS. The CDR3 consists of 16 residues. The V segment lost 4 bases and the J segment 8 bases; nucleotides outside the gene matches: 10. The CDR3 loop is CASSGTGGGRMYEQFF. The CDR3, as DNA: TGTGCCAGCAGTGGGACAGGGGGCGGGCGTATGTATGAGCAGTTCTTC. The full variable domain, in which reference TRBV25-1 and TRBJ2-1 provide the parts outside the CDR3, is EADIYQTPRYLVIGTGKKITLECSQTMGHDKMYWYQQDPGMELHLIHYSYGVNSTEKGDLSSESTVSRIRTEHFPLTLESARPSHTSQYLCASSGTGGGRMYEQFFGPGTRLTVL.

The CDR3, as DNA: TGTGCCAGCAGCGCGGGACTAGCGGGCCGGGATGAGCAGTTCTTC. Translating gives CASSAGLAGRDEQFF. The chain joins TRBV9 to TRBJ2-1; 12 nucleotides match TRBD2. CDR3 length equals 15 residues. V lost 3 bases and J lost 8; bases outside the gene matches: 6. CDR1 and CDR2 from the germline V gene are SGDLS and YYNGEE.

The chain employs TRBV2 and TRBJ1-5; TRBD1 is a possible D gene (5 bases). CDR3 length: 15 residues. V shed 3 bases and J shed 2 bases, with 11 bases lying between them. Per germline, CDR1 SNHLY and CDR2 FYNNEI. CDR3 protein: CASSDGGIGNQPQHF. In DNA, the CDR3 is TGTGCCAGCAGTGATGGGGGAATCGGCAATCAGCCCCAGCATTTT. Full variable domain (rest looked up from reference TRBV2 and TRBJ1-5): EPEVTQTPSHQVTQMGQEVILRCVPISNHLYFYWYRQILGQKVEFLVSFYNNEISEKSEIFDDQFSVERPDGSNFTLKIRSTKLEDSAMYFCASSDGGIGNQPQHFGDGTRLSIL.

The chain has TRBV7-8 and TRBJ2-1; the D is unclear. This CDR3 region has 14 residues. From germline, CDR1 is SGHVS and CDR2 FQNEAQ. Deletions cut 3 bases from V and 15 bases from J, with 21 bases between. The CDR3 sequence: CASSLDGDLRVPFF. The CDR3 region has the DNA TGTGCCAGCAGCTTGGATGGGGATTTAAGGGTCCCGTTCTTC. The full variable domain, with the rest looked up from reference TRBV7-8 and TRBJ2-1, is GAGVSQSPRYKVAKRGQDVALRCDPISGHVSLFWYQQALGQGPEFLTYFQNEAQLDKSGLPSDRFFAERPEGSVSTLKIQRTQQEDSAVYLCASSLDGDLRVPFFGPGTRLTVL.